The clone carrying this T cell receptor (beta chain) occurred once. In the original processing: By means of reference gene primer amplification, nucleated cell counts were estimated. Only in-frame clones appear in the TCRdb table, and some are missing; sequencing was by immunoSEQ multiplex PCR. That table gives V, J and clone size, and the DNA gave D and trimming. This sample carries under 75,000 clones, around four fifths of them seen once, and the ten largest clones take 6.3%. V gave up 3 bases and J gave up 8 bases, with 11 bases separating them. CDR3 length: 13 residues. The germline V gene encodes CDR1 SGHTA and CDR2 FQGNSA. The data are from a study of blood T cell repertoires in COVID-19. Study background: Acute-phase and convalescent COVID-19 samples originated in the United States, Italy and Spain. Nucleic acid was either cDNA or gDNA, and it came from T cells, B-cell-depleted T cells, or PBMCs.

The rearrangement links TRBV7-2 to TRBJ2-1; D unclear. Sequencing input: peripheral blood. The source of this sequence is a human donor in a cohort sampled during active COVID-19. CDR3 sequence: CASSFHRTDEQFF. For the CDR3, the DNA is TGTGCCAGCAGCTTCCACCGTACGGATGAGCAGTTCTTC.